The following is a TCR beta chain sequence with its context. No antigen is known for it. Base qualities are not at hand, and no much larger clone is one base apart. Collaborating institutions collected whole blood in K2EDTA tubes following their own protocols. Collaborator samples were shipped for TCRbeta analysis as frozen whole blood, isolated PBMCs, or DNA extracted from either sample type. The record originates from a study of blood T cell repertoires in COVID-19 (TCRdb year 2020). At the level of the whole study: Samples from collaborators originated in the United States, Italy and Spain and spanned both the acute and convalescent phases of COVID-19. The prospective study material was composed of cDNA or gDNA derived from T cells, B-cell-depleted T cells, or PBMCs. Subjects who had been exposed to COVID-19, were actively infected with it, or had recovered from it provided the deeply sampled blood TCRbeta repertoires that made up the dataset. The repertoires were made available in a free public database intended to serve as a resource for research on the immune response to SARS-CoV-2. The samples were drawn from the first 160 participants of the ongoing ImmuneRACE study and from 1,254 subjects provided by 6 global collaborators. The sample metadata nearly always contained a de-identified subject ID, COVID-19 status, age in years and sex. Where available, HLA class I and class II types were obtained from metadata supplied by the sample provider rather than from assay-based typing. The research as a whole found: The quantity of clinical and demographic metadata differed by source and by participant and was supplied without curation.

TCRbeta CDR3 regions were amplified from genomic DNA by means of the immunoSEQ Assay, a bias-controlled multiplex PCR. As for the authors' bioinformatics: The number of nucleated cells in each sample was estimated by amplification of reference gene primers within the assay. To quantify the absolute abundance of each unique TCRbeta CDR3 rearrangement, sequence reads were collapsed and filtered. For each sample, productive Simpson clonality was calculated as the square root of Simpson's diversity index across productive rearrangements. TCRdb obtained this table from immuneACCESS and retained in-frame rearrangements with V and J assigned. These tables miss some clones; where compared with another copy, unresolved V genes account for less than half of the shortfall, and the remainder is unexplained. The DNA was the basis for D and trimming; V, J and clone size are from that table. The sample has some 70,000 clones on record, roughly 89% of them singletons. The ten biggest clones cover about 8.1% of the sample.

The TCR originated in a man under 40 with acute or convalescent COVID-19. Source material: peripheral blood.

In nucleotides, the sequence is TGCGCCAGCAGCGCAGGAGGCCCCGGGGGAGAGACCCAGTACTTC. Its protein reads: CASSAGGPGGETQYF. The rearranged chain carries TRBV4-1 and TRBJ2-5; TRBD2 is possibly the D segment (6 matching bases). CDR1 MGHRA and CDR2 YSYEKL are derived from the germline V gene. The trim is 5 bases for V and 4 bases for J, with a gap of 17 bases between the germline ends. Taken from cysteine to phenylalanine, the CDR3 has 15 residues. The DNA shown is the 45-base CDR3, in frame from base 1.